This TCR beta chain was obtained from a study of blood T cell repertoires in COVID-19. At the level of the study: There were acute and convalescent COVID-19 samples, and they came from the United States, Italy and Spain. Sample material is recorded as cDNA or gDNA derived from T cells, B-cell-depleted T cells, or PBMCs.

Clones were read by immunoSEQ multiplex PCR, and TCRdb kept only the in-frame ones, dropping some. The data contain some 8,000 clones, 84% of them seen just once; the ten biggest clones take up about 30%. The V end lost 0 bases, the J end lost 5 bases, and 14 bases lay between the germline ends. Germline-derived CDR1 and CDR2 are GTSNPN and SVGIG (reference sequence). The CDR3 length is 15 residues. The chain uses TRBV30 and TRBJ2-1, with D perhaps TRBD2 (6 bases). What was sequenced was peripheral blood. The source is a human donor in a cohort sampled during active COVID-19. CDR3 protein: CAWSVSWTTDNEQFF. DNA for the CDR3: TGTGCCTGGAGTGTATCTTGGACTACCGACAATGAGCAGTTCTTC.